Listed here is a single TCR beta chain. V dropped 4 bases and J dropped 1 base, with 9 bases sitting between them. The CDR3 totals 13 residues. Germline CDR1 reads DFQATT; CDR2 reads SNEGSKA (reference sequence). The sample belongs to a study of regulatory T cells in long-lasting Graves disease. Investigators prepared the TCR beta libraries by applying iRepertoire HTBI primers and Arm-PCR of CDR3 regions. TCRdb used MiXCR to reprocess the multiplex PCR reads, holding one entry per CDR3 protein. The table includes about 460,000 distinct CDR3 sequences, about 15% detected once. As for time point: newly diagnosed GD, antithyroid drugs for less than 3 months. RNA isolated from PBMCs was used to make the TCR library. These records were also assigned to another study, of T cells in Graves' hyperthyroidism and ophthalmopathy.

The TCR comes from a woman between 50 and 59 years old with Graves disease. The chain recombines TRBV20-1 with TRBJ2-3, with D unclear. This sample comprised peripheral blood mononuclear cells (PBMCs), obtained at new diagnosis, from a patient treated with antithyroid drugs. In DNA form, the CDR3 reads TGCAGTGCTAAGGTTGGGGGCACAGATACGCAGTATTTT. This gives the protein CSAKVGGTDTQYF.